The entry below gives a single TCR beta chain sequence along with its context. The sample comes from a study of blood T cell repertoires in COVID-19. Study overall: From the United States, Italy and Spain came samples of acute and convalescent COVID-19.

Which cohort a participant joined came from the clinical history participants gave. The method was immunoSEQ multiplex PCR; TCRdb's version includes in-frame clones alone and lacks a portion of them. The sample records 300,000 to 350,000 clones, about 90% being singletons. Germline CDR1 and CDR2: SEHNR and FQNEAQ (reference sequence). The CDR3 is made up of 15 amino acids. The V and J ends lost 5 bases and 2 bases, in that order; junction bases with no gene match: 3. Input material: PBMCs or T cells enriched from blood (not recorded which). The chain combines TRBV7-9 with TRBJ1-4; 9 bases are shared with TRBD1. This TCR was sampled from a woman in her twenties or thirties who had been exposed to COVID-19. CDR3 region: CASSPGQGTNEKLFF. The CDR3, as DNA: TGTGCCAGCAGCCCCGGACAGGGGACTAATGAAAAACTGTTTTTT.